The rows below give T cell receptor beta chains drawn from one sample of a study of cytomegalovirus exposure and HLA in healthy donors. Here immunoSEQ multiplex PCR was the method, and the copy in TCRdb shows in-frame clones only, minus some. The sample holds around 200,000 clones; 75% to 85% are singletons and the top ten take approximately 2.2%. Sequences were obtained from PBMCs. The origin of the receptors is a woman aged 50 to 60 in good health and CMV-seronegative. Both conserved end residues are part of each CDR3. The D gene is left open where the match is weak. Not all rows give a size; the values are once, few, many and, for expanded clones, a class.

D,size,length,J,V,CDR3,DNA
NA,NA,15,TRBJ2-3,TRBV10-2,CASSEMGARTDTQYF,TGCGCCAGCAGTGAAATGGGGGCTCGCACAGATACGCAGTATTTT
TRBD2,NA,16,TRBJ2-3,TRBV27,CASSARGGRGGDTQYF,TGTGCCAGCAGTGCCCGGGGAGGGCGGGGCGGAGATACGCAGTATTTT
TRBD1,NA,16,TRBJ2-6,TRBV19,CASTQGTGAGANVLTF,TGTGCCAGTACCCAGGGGACAGGGGCTGGGGCCAACGTCCTGACTTTC
NA,NA,14,TRBJ2-1,TRBV4-3,CASSQGGIRNEQFF,TGCGCCAGCAGCCAAGGCGGAATTCGGAATGAGCAGTTCTTC
TRBD1,NA,14,TRBJ1-3,TRBV6-1,CASRGTGIGNTIYF,TGTGCCAGCAGAGGGACAGGGATAGGAAACACCATATATTTT
NA,NA,16,TRBJ2-1,TRBV28,CASSSGVIPSYNEQFF,TGTGCCAGCAGTTCGGGGGTGATACCCTCCTACAATGAGCAGTTCTTC
NA,NA,11,TRBJ1-2,TRBV20-1,CSARGAFGYTF,TGCAGTGCTAGAGGCGCGTTTGGCTACACCTTC
NA,few,16,TRBJ2-5,TRBV9,CASSTTSFDLQETQYF,TGTGCCAGCTCCACAACATCCTTCGATCTTCAAGAGACCCAGTACTTC
NA,NA,12,TRBJ2-5,TRBV6-6,CASSYLQETQYF,TGTGCCAGCAGTTACTTACAAGAGACCCAGTACTTC
TRBD1,few,14,TRBJ1-2,TRBV25-1,CASRTGTANYGYTF,TGTGCCAGCCGAACAGGGACAGCTAACTATGGCTACACCTTC
TRBD1,once,13,TRBJ1-4,TRBV5-4,CASSPTGFEKLFF,TGTGCCAGCAGCCCGACAGGGTTTGAAAAACTGTTTTTT
NA,NA,16,TRBJ2-3,TRBV7-9,CSSTKSLGGAGDTQYF,TGTTCCAGCACAAAAAGCTTAGGGGGGGCGGGAGATACGCAGTATTTT
TRBD2,NA,14,TRBJ2-3,TRBV18,CASSPSGGTDTQYF,TGTGCCAGCTCTCCTAGCGGGGGGACAGATACGCAGTATTTT
TRBD2,NA,15,TRBJ2-1,TRBV28,CASSLVLAGDPEQFF,TGTGCCAGCAGTTTGGTGCTAGCGGGAGACCCTGAGCAGTTCTTC
NA,NA,14,TRBJ2-3,TRBV19,CASSPGFSTDTQYF,TGTGCCAGTAGTCCGGGATTTAGCACAGATACGCAGTATTTT
NA,NA,13,TRBJ2-7,TRBV29-1,CSVRPRLSYEQYF,TGCAGCGTTCGACCGAGACTCTCCTACGAGCAGTACTTC
TRBD1,NA,16,TRBJ1-3,TRBV18,CASSPRDRVFGNTIYF,TGTGCCAGCTCACCAAGGGACAGGGTATTTGGAAACACCATATATTTT
NA,NA,15,TRBJ2-7,TRBV7-2,CASSLWATGDYKQYF,TGTGCCAGCAGCTTATGGGCGACAGGGGACTACAAGCAGTACTTC
NA,once,14,TRBJ2-3,TRBV30,CAWSGTIRTDTQYF,TGTGCCTGGAGTGGGACTATCCGCACAGATACGCAGTATTTT
NA,NA,17,TRBJ2-1,TRBV14,CASSPDPGGGIYNEQFF,TGTGCCAGCAGCCCAGATCCAGGGGGAGGAATATACAATGAGCAGTTCTTC
NA,NA,15,TRBJ2-3,TRBV7-2,CASSLAGGSRDTQYF,TGTGCCAGCAGCTTAGCTGGGGGCTCGAGAGATACGCAGTATTTT
TRBD2,NA,16,TRBJ2-3,TRBV5-1,CASSPSGRPSTDTQYF,TGCGCCAGCAGCCCTAGCGGGAGGCCTAGCACAGATACGCAGTATTTT
NA,NA,15,TRBJ2-1,TRBV7-3,CASSLWGQGEDEQFF,TGTGCCAGCAGCTTATGGGGGCAGGGCGAGGATGAGCAGTTCTTC
TRBD2,NA,17,TRBJ2-2,TRBV28,CASSLSGATSGHGELFF,TGTGCCAGCAGTTTGAGTGGGGCAACTAGCGGGCACGGGGAGCTGTTTTTT
TRBD1,once,14,TRBJ1-1,TRBV30,CASRTGGTGTEAFF,TGTGCCTCCCGGACAGGGGGTACCGGCACTGAAGCTTTCTTT
NA,NA,12,TRBJ2-1,TRBV9,CASSAELDEQFF,TGTGCCAGCAGCGCCGAGTTAGATGAGCAGTTCTTC
TRBD1,NA,15,TRBJ2-7,TRBV7-9,CASSLFGQGAHEQYF,TGTGCCAGCAGCCTGTTCGGGCAGGGGGCCCACGAGCAGTACTTC